The TCR beta chain under discussion was sequenced for a study of vaccination effects on CD4 cells after COVID-19. Viral peptide pools were used in the ViraFEST assay to expand antigen-specific CD4+ T cells, and sequencing came afterward. Culture lasted about 11 days before CD4+ T cell isolation. This person's SARS-CoV-2 infection, confirmed by PCR, occurred between March and December 2020. In the case of this clone: No antigen is known for it.

This table comes from immunoSEQ multiplex PCR, and its TCRdb copy is limited to in-frame clones, with some not included. The profile shows 20,000 to 30,000 clones, about 72% of them singletons. Germline V lookup: CDR1 GTSNPN, CDR2 SVGIG (reference sequence). This CDR3 has 11 amino acids. Trimming at V came to 0 bases and at J to 12 bases, leaving 2 bases not matched to a gene. The material was CD4+ T cells from PBMCs cultured with SARS-CoV-2 spike peptides, obtained before COVID-19 vaccination. This chain connects TRBV30 to TRBJ2-5; TRBD1 matches 9 bases. The clonotype comes from a human donor who had a prior SARS-CoV-2 infection. CDR3 DNA sequence: TGTGCCTGGAGTGTAGGGGACAGGGAGTACTTC. This codes for CAWSVGDREYF. The variable domain in full, completed from reference TRBV30 and TRBJ2-5, reads SQTIHQWPATLVQPVGSPLSLECTVEGTSNPNLYWYRQAAGRGLQLLFYSVGIGQISSEVPQNLSASRPQDRQFILSSKKLLLSDSGFYLCAWSVGDREYFGPGTRLLVL.